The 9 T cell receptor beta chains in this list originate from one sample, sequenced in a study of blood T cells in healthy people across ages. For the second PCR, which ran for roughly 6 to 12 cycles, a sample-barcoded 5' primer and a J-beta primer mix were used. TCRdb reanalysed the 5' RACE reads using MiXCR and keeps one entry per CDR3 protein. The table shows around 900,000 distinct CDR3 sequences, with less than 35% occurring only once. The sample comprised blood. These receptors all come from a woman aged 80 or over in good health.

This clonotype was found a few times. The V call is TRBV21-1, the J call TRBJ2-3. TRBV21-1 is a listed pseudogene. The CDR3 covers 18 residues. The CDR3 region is CASSKVSRDPTSTDTQYF. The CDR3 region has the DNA TGTGCCAGCAGCAAAGTGAGCAGAGATCCTACTAGCACAGATACGCAGTATTTT.

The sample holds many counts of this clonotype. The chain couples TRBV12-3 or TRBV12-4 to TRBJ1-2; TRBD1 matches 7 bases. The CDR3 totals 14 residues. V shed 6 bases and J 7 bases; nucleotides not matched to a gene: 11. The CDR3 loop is CASSPGQPGSGYTF. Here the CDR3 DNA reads TGTGCCAGCAGCCCGGGACAGCCTGGTAGTGGCTACACCTTC.

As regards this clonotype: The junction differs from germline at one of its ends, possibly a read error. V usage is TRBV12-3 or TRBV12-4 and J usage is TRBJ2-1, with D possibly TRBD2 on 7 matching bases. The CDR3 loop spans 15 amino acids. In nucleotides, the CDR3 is TGTGCCAGCAGTTATAGGGGGGGGTTTTCTAATGAGCGGTACTTC. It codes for CASSYRGGFSNERYF.

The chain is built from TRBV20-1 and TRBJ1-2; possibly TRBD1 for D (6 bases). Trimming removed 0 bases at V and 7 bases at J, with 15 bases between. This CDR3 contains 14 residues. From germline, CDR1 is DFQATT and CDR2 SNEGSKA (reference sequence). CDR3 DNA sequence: TGCAGTGCTAGAGATGGGCAGGGGATCTGTGGCTACACCTTC. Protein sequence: CSARDGQGICGYTF.

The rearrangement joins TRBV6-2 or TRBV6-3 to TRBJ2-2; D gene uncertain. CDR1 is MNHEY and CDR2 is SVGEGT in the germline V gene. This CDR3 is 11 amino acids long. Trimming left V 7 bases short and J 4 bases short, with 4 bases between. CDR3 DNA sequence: TGTGCCAGCACAACCACCGGGGAGCTGTTTTTT. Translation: CASTTTGELFF.

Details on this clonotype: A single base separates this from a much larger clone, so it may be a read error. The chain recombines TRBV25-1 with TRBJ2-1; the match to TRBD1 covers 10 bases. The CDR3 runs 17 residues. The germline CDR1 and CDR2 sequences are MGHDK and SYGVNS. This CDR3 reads CASSETPGTGVYNERFF. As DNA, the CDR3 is TGTGCCAGCAGTGAAACGCCCGGGACAGGGGTGTACAATGAGCGGTTCTTC.

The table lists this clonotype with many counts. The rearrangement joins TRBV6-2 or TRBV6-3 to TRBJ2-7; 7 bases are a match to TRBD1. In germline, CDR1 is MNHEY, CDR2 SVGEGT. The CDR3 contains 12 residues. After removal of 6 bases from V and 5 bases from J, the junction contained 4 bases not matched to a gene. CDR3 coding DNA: TGTGCCAGCAGCGACAGGGTTCACGAGCAGTACTTC. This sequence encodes CASSDRVHEQYF.

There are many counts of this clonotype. CDR3 DNA sequence: TGCGCCAGCAGCCGGGCTATAGGTCAAGAGACCCAGTACTTC. Its protein product is CASSRAIGQETQYF. The V and J genes are TRBV4-3 and TRBJ2-5, with unresolved D. The CDR3 extends over 14 amino acids. Trimming cost V 4 bases and J 2 bases, with 11 bases left between them. CDR1 is LGHNA, CDR2 YSLEER, per germline.

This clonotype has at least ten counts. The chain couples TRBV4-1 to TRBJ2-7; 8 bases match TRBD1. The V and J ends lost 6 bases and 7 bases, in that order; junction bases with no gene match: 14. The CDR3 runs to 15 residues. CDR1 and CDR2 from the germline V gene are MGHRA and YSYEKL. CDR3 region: CASRPNGQGGGEQYF. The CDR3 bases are TGCGCCAGCAGACCGAATGGACAGGGCGGAGGGGAGCAGTACTTC.